The rows below give T cell receptor beta chains drawn from one sample of a study of blood T cell repertoires in COVID-19. Clones were read by immunoSEQ multiplex PCR, and TCRdb kept only the in-frame ones, dropping some. The data hold about 410,000 clones, with about nine tenths observed a single time. The sample was peripheral blood. All receptors derive from a woman in her forties with COVID-19, enrolled during active disease. The CDR3 runs from the conserved cysteine through the conserved F or W. The order of the fields is D gene, V gene, clone size, J gene, CDR3 protein, CDR3 DNA. D genes are given only for firm matches. Clone size is shown for a subset of rows, as once, few, many or a class of expanded clone.

.,TRBV28,.,TRBJ1-2,CASSRTALDYGYTF,TGTGCCAGCAGTCGGACAGCATTGGACTATGGCTACACCTTC
.,TRBV10-3,.,TRBJ1-2,CAISAAGQLYGYTF,TGTGCCATCAGTGCCGCCGGACAGCTGTATGGCTACACCTTC
TRBD1,TRBV2,.,TRBJ1-1,CASSTGGAKTEAFF,TGTGCCAGCAGTACAGGGGGCGCGAAGACTGAAGCTTTCTTT
TRBD2,TRBV4-3,few,TRBJ2-3,CASSQETSGGGRDTQYF,TGCGCCAGCAGCCAAGAAACTAGCGGGGGGGGTAGAGATACGCAGTATTTT
.,TRBV28,.,TRBJ2-3,CATSVTDTQYF,TGTGCCACATCGGTTACAGATACGCAGTATTTT
TRBD1,TRBV6-6,.,TRBJ2-7,CASSYEGAHSYEQYF,TGTGCCAGCAGTTATGAGGGGGCCCACTCCTACGAGCAGTACTTC
TRBD1,TRBV28,once,TRBJ2-7,CASSLEWSWTGTSDSSYEQYF,TGTGCCAGCAGTTTGGAGTGGAGCTGGACAGGGACTTCTGATTCCTCCTACGAGCAGTACTTC
.,TRBV21-1,once,TRBJ1-5,CASSKEEQGSNQPQHF,TGTGCCAGCAGCAAAGAAGAGCAGGGAAGCAATCAGCCCCAGCATTTT
.,TRBV6-5,once,TRBJ1-2,CASSYVPLLGADGYTF,TGTGCCAGCAGTTATGTCCCTTTGCTGGGGGCAGATGGCTACACCTTC
TRBD2,TRBV5-4,.,TRBJ2-7,CASSFRTSGSYEQYF,TGTGCCAGCAGCTTTAGGACTAGCGGATCCTACGAGCAGTACTTC